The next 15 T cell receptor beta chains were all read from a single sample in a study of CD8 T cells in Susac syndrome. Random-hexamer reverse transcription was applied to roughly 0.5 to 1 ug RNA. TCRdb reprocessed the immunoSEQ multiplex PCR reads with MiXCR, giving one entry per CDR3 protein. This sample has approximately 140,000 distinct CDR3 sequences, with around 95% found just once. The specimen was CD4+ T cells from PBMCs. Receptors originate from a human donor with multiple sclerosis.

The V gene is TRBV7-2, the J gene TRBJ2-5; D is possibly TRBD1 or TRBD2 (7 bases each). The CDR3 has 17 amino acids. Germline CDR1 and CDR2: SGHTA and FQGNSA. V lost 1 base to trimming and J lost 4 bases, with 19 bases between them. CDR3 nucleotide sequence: TGTGCCAGCAGCTTAGTAGGGGGAGGGGGCCGAAGAGAGACCCAGTACTTC. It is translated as CASSLVGGGGRRETQYF.

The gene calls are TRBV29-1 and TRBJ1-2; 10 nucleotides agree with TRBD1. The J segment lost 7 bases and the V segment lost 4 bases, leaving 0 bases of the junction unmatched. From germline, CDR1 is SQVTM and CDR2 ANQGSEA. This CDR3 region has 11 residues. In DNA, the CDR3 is TGCAGCGTTGGGGACAGGGGTGGCTACACCTTC. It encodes CSVGDRGGYTF. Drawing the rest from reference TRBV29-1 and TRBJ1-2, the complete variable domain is SAVISQKPSRDICQRGTSLTIQCQVDSQVTMMFWYRQQPGQSLTLIATANQGSEATYESGFVIDKFPISRPNLTFSTLTVSNMSPEDSSIYLCSVGDRGGYTFGSGTRLTVV.

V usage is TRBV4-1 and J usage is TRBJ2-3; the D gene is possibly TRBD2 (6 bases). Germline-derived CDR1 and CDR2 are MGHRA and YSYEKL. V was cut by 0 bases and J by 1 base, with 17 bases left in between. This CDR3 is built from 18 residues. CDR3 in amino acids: CASSQEPLSSAGTDTQYF. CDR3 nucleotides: TGCGCCAGCAGCCAAGAGCCCCTCTCTAGCGCCGGCACAGATACGCAGTATTTT.

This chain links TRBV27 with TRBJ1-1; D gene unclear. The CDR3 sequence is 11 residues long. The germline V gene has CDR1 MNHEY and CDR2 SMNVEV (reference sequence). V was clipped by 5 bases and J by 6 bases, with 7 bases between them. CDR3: CASSDRSEAFF. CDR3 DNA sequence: TGTGCCAGCAGTGACCGGTCTGAAGCTTTCTTT.

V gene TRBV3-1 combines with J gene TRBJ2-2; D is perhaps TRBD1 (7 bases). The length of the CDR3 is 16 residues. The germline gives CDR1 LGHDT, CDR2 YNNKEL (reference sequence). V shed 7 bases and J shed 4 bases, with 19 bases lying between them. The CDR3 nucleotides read TGTGCCAGCACCCAGAGGAGGCAGGGGGGCACCGGGGAGCTGTTTTTT. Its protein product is CASTQRRQGGTGELFF.

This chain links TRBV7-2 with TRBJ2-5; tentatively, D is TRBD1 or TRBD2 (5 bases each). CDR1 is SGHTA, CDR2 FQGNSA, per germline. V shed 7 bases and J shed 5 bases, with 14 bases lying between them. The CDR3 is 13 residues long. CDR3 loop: CASTGTPGETQYF. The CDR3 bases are TGTGCCAGCACCGGGACCCCCGGGGAGACCCAGTACTTC.

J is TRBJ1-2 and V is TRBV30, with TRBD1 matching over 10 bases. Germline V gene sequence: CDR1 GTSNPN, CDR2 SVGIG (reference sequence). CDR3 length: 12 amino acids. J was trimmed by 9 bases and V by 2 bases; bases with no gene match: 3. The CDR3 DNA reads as TGTGCCTGGAGTCCGGGACAGGGGAGCTACACCTTC. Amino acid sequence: CAWSPGQGSYTF.

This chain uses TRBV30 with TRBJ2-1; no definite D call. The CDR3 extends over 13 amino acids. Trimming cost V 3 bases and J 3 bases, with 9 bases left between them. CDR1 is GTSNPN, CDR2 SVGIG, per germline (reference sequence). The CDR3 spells CAWSFLDYNEQFF. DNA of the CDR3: TGTGCCTGGAGCTTCCTCGACTACAATGAGCAGTTCTTC.

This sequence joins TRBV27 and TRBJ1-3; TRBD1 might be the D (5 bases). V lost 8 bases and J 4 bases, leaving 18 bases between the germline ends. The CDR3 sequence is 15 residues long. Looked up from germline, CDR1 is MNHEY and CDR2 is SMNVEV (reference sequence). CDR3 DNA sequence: TGTGCCAGCCGTAGGACACGTCTTGACGGAAACACCATATATTTT. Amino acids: CASRRTRLDGNTIYF.

CDR3 loop: CASGQGSTKGYTF. As DNA, the CDR3 is TGTGCCAGCGGACAGGGGAGCACTAAGGGCTACACCTTC. The chain has TRBV2 and TRBJ1-2; TRBD1 agrees at 9 bases. CDR3 size: 13 residues. V was clipped by 8 bases and J by 8 bases; unmatched bases: 9. CDR1 SNHLY and CDR2 FYNNEI come from the germline V gene.

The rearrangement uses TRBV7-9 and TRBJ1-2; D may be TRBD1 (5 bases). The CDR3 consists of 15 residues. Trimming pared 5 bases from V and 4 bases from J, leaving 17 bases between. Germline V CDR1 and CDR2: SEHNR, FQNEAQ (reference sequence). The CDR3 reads CASSRHGGSSYGYTF. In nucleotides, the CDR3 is TGTGCCAGCAGCCGTCACGGGGGAAGTTCCTATGGCTACACCTTC.

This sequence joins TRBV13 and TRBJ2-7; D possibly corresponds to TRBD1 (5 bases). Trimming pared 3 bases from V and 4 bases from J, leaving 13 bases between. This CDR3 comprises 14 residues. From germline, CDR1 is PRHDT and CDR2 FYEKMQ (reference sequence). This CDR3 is CASSFGRANYEQYF. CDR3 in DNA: TGTGCCAGCAGCTTCGGCAGGGCTAATTACGAGCAGTACTTC.

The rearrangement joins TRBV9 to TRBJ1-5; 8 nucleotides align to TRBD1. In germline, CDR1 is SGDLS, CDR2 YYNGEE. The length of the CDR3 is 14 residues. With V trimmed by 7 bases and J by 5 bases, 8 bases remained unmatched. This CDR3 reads CASSRGLSDQPQHF. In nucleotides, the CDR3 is TGTGCCAGCTCCAGGGGGCTTTCAGATCAGCCCCAGCATTTT.

The CDR3 DNA is TGTGCCATCAGTGAGCTCGGAGGTTACTATGGCTACACCTTC. It yields the protein CAISELGGYYGYTF. This chain uses TRBV10-3 with TRBJ1-2; D gene uncertain. This CDR3 comprises 14 residues. V lost 2 bases, J lost 3 bases, and 10 bases lay in between. CDR1 ENHRY and CDR2 SYGVKD come from the germline V gene.

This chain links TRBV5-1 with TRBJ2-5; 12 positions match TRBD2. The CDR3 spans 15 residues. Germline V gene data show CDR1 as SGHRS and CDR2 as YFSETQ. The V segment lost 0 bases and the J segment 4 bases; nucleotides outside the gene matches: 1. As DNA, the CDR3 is TGCGCCAGCAGCTTGGAGACTAGCGGGAGAGAGACCCAGTACTTC. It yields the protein CASSLETSGRETQYF.